This T cell receptor beta chain stems from a study of T cells expressing NK-cell markers. About the study: One of eight sequenced donors was HCMV-seronegative; the other seven were seropositive.

Study-level findings and limits: Specificity for HCMV among expanded NKG2C+ T cell clones was not established. Several donors showed these clonotypes also leading the CD3+CD56-NKG2C+ fraction.

The germline V gene has CDR1 SNHLY and CDR2 FYNNEI. The CDR3 runs to 16 residues. Remarks on this clonotype: Its cognate antigen is unknown.

For TCR beta, cDNA was produced by 5'RACE template switching with UMIs. One entry per CDR3 protein, without DNA, is what TCRdb gives after re-calling the 5' RACE reads. In total, the table holds 150,000 to 180,000 distinct CDR3 sequences. The sequencing input was blood T cells: a sorted CD56 or NKG2C T cell subset, CD4+ or CD8+ T cells, or bulk PBMC T cells (not recorded which). The clonotype was recovered from a woman in her fifties or sixties in good health. This chain connects TRBV2 to TRBJ2-1; TCRdb gives TRBD2 as the D gene, but with no DNA this cannot be confirmed. This CDR3 is CASRVTSGRNYNEQFF. Together with reference TRBV2 and TRBJ2-1, the CDR3 gives the full variable domain: EPEVTQTPSHQVTQMGQEVILRCVPISNHLYFYWYRQILGQKVEFLVSFYNNEISEKSEIFDDQFSVERPDGSNFTLKIRSTKLEDSAMYFCASRVTSGRNYNEQFFGPGTRLTVL.